These T cell receptor beta chains were read from a single sample in a study of identical twins. MiXCR, applied by TCRdb to the 5' RACE reads, yields one record per CDR3 protein. In the table there are roughly 700,000 distinct CDR3 sequences, over 8.5% of which are singletons. Separately, the same data were catalogued under a study of yellow fever vaccine responses in identical twins.

The sample comprised PBMCs. The receptors derive from a woman under 30 in good health. The CDR3 runs from the conserved cysteine through the conserved F or W. Each record gives: J gene, V gene, D gene, clone size, CDR3 length, CDR3 protein, CDR3 DNA. The D gene is left open where the match is weak. Size tells how often a clone was seen (once, few, many) or the class of an expanded clone, and some rows leave it out.

j_gene: TRBJ1-4
v_gene: TRBV9
d_gene: NA
abundance: many
len: 13
CDR3aa: CASSVDGTQKLFF
CDR3nt: TGTGCCAGCAGCGTAGACGGCACGCAAAAACTGTTTTTT

j_gene: TRBJ2-7
v_gene: TRBV15
d_gene: NA
abundance: few
len: 12
CDR3aa: CATSRGPDEQYF
CDR3nt: TGTGCCACCAGCAGAGGCCCAGACGAGCAGTACTTC

j_gene: TRBJ1-1
v_gene: TRBV7-8
d_gene: TRBD1
abundance: many
len: 15
CDR3aa: CASSWTGGMNTEAFF
CDR3nt: TGTGCCAGCAGCTGGACAGGGGGGATGAACACTGAAGCTTTCTTT

j_gene: TRBJ2-7
v_gene: TRBV6-5
d_gene: TRBD1
abundance: NA
len: 14
CDR3aa: CASTNYRGLYEQYF
CDR3nt: TGTGCCAGCACTAACTACAGGGGGCTCTACGAGCAGTACTTC

j_gene: TRBJ2-5
v_gene: TRBV11-1
d_gene: NA
abundance: NA
len: 13
CDR3aa: CASSPVAEETQYF
CDR3nt: TGTGCCAGCTCCCCGGTTGCCGAAGAGACCCAGTACTTC

j_gene: TRBJ2-1
v_gene: TRBV6-1
d_gene: TRBD2
abundance: few
len: 17
CDR3aa: CASSGQLAGGYNNEQFF
CDR3nt: TGTGCCAGCAGTGGACAACTAGCGGGAGGATACAACAATGAGCAGTTCTTC

j_gene: TRBJ2-5
v_gene: TRBV11-2
d_gene: NA
abundance: NA
len: 12
CDR3aa: CASSKSKETQYF
CDR3nt: TGTGCCAGCAGCAAATCAAAAGAGACCCAGTACTTC

j_gene: TRBJ2-7
v_gene: TRBV6-2/TRBV6-3
d_gene: TRBD2
abundance: few
len: 15
CDR3aa: CASTEAPSGTYEQYF
CDR3nt: TGTGCCAGCACCGAGGCCCCTAGCGGGACATACGAGCAGTACTTC

j_gene: TRBJ2-2
v_gene: TRBV4-3
d_gene: NA
abundance: few
len: 12
CDR3aa: CASSQEPGELFF
CDR3nt: TGCGCCAGCAGCCAAGAGCCCGGGGAGCTGTTTTTT

j_gene: TRBJ2-3
v_gene: TRBV28
d_gene: NA
abundance: many
len: 14
CDR3aa: CASSPSGRTDTQYF
CDR3nt: TGTGCCAGCAGTCCCAGCGGACGCACAGATACGCAGTATTTT

j_gene: TRBJ2-2
v_gene: TRBV11-3
d_gene: NA
abundance: few
len: 16
CDR3aa: CASSLASAVFTGELFF
CDR3nt: TGTGCCAGCAGCTTAGCCTCCGCCGTATTCACCGGGGAGCTGTTTTTT

j_gene: TRBJ2-1
v_gene: TRBV29-1
d_gene: NA
abundance: few
len: 16
CDR3aa: CSVEGAGTVTYNEQFF
CDR3nt: TGCAGCGTTGAAGGGGCGGGGACAGTAACCTACAATGAGCAGTTCTTC

j_gene: TRBJ2-5
v_gene: TRBV7-9
d_gene: NA
abundance: NA
len: 12
CDR3aa: CASNHLQETQYF
CDR3nt: TGTGCCAGCAATCACCTTCAAGAGACCCAGTACTTC

j_gene: TRBJ2-3
v_gene: TRBV20-1
d_gene: TRBD2
abundance: many
len: 13
CDR3aa: CSAPGLAGDTQYF
CDR3nt: TGCAGTGCTCCGGGACTAGCGGGAGATACGCAGTATTTT

j_gene: TRBJ2-1
v_gene: TRBV12-3/TRBV12-4
d_gene: NA
abundance: NA
len: 15
CDR3aa: CASSYGRSSYNEQFF
CDR3nt: TGTGCCAGCAGTTATGGACGGAGCTCCTACAATGAGCAGTTCTTC

j_gene: TRBJ1-5
v_gene: TRBV12-3/TRBV12-4
d_gene: NA
abundance: NA
len: 15
CDR3aa: CASSLAREKGQPQHF
CDR3nt: TGTGCCAGCAGTTTGGCCAGAGAAAAGGGACAGCCCCAGCATTTT

j_gene: TRBJ2-2
v_gene: TRBV6-5
d_gene: TRBD1
abundance: NA
len: 15
CDR3aa: CASSYGQGPTGELFF
CDR3nt: TGTGCCAGCAGTTACGGACAGGGGCCGACGGGGGAGCTGTTTTTT

j_gene: TRBJ1-4
v_gene: TRBV29-1
d_gene: NA
abundance: many
len: 13
CDR3aa: CSVGHLTGGKLFF
CDR3nt: TGCAGCGTTGGGCACCTGACTGGGGGAAAACTGTTTTTT

j_gene: TRBJ1-3
v_gene: TRBV4-3
d_gene: NA
abundance: few
len: 14
CDR3aa: CASSRAGDGNTIYF
CDR3nt: TGCGCCAGCAGCCGCGCGGGGGACGGAAACACCATATATTTT

j_gene: TRBJ1-2
v_gene: TRBV12-3/TRBV12-4
d_gene: TRBD1
abundance: few
len: 14
CDR3aa: CASSSGDSNYGYTF
CDR3nt: TGTGCCAGCAGTTCCGGGGACAGTAACTATGGCTACACCTTC

j_gene: TRBJ2-3
v_gene: TRBV6-5
d_gene: NA
abundance: NA
len: 16
CDR3aa: CASSYERVPGGDTQYF
CDR3nt: TGTGCCAGCAGTTACGAGCGGGTCCCCGGCGGAGATACGCAGTATTTT

j_gene: TRBJ2-3
v_gene: TRBV6-5
d_gene: NA
abundance: few
len: 15
CDR3aa: CASKFMGTTADTQYF
CDR3nt: TGTGCCAGCAAGTTTATGGGGACAACGGCAGATACGCAGTATTTT

j_gene: TRBJ2-7
v_gene: TRBV12-3/TRBV12-4
d_gene: NA
abundance: few
len: 15
CDR3aa: CASSSPRTDDSEQYF
CDR3nt: TGTGCCAGCAGTTCCCCCCGGACCGATGATAGCGAGCAGTACTTC

j_gene: TRBJ1-2
v_gene: TRBV4-2
d_gene: NA
abundance: NA
len: 16
CDR3aa: CASSQDRGQTRLGYTF
CDR3nt: TGTGCCAGCAGCCAAGATCGAGGACAGACCAGGTTGGGCTACACCTTC

j_gene: TRBJ2-2
v_gene: TRBV10-2
d_gene: NA
abundance: NA
len: 17
CDR3aa: CASSELRRASNTGELFF
CDR3nt: TGCGCCAGCAGTGAATTAAGGCGGGCCTCGAACACCGGGGAGCTGTTTTTT

j_gene: TRBJ2-1
v_gene: TRBV20-1
d_gene: NA
abundance: NA
len: 15
CDR3aa: CSATLAGRRYNEQFF
CDR3nt: TGCAGTGCCACTCTGGCCGGGAGAAGATACAATGAGCAGTTCTTC

j_gene: TRBJ2-7
v_gene: TRBV27
d_gene: TRBD2
abundance: few
len: 15
CDR3aa: CASSLRGGASYEQYF
CDR3nt: TGTGCCAGCAGTTTACGCGGGGGGGCCAGTTACGAGCAGTACTTC

j_gene: TRBJ2-7
v_gene: TRBV4-3
d_gene: NA
abundance: few
len: 16
CDR3aa: CASSQEETGGPYEQYF
CDR3nt: TGCGCCAGCAGCCAAGAAGAAACCGGGGGTCCCTACGAGCAGTACTTC

j_gene: TRBJ2-1
v_gene: TRBV29-1
d_gene: TRBD2
abundance: many
len: 15
CDR3aa: CSVEESGKAYNEQFF
CDR3nt: TGCAGCGTTGAAGAGAGCGGGAAAGCCTACAATGAGCAGTTCTTC

j_gene: TRBJ2-7
v_gene: TRBV5-1
d_gene: NA
abundance: many
len: 15
CDR3aa: CASSLVGGSSYEQYF
CDR3nt: TGTGCCAGCAGTTTAGTAGGGGGTAGCTCCTACGAGCAGTACTTC

j_gene: TRBJ2-6
v_gene: TRBV6-2/TRBV6-3
d_gene: TRBD1
abundance: few
len: 15
CDR3aa: CASTYRGFGANVLTF
CDR3nt: TGTGCCAGCACCTACAGGGGCTTTGGGGCCAACGTCCTGACTTTC

j_gene: TRBJ2-2
v_gene: TRBV6-5
d_gene: NA
abundance: few
len: 17
CDR3aa: CASSYSRWQKNTGELFF
CDR3nt: TGTGCCAGCAGTTACTCAAGGTGGCAGAAGAACACCGGGGAGCTGTTTTTT